Listed here are 32 T cell receptor beta chains from one sample, sequenced in a study of control samples from healthy donors and cancer patients. Sequencing used immunoSEQ multiplex PCR; TCRdb keeps in-frame clones, though not all of them. The table lists approximately 180,000 clones, under 95% of them singletons. Sequenced: blood. The receptors derive from a woman younger than 30 in good health.

The V call is TRBV11-2, the J call TRBJ2-5; D is unresolved. Germline V gene data show CDR1 as SGHAT and CDR2 as FQNNGV. This CDR3 is built from 12 residues. V lost 1 base and J 5 bases, leaving 5 bases between the germline ends. CDR3 sequence reads: CASSLGSETQYF. As DNA, the CDR3 is TGTGCCAGCAGCTTAGGGTCGGAGACCCAGTACTTC.

The genes are TRBV2 and TRBJ1-2, with a possible D match to TRBD1 (5 bases). This CDR3 is 14 amino acids long. The V and J ends lost 2 bases and 4 bases respectively, with 11 bases between them. The germline V gene has CDR1 SNHLY and CDR2 FYNNEI. The CDR3 here is CASSERTTVYGYTF. CDR3 DNA sequence: TGTGCCAGCAGTGAAAGAACGACAGTCTATGGCTACACCTTC. The whole variable domain, filled in from reference TRBV2 and TRBJ1-2, reads EPEVTQTPSHQVTQMGQEVILRCVPISNHLYFYWYRQILGQKVEFLVSFYNNEISEKSEIFDDQFSVERPDGSNFTLKIRSTKLEDSAMYFCASSERTTVYGYTFGSGTRLTVV.

This chain uses TRBV11-2 with TRBJ2-7; unclear D gene. This CDR3 region has 13 residues. Germline assignment: CDR1 SGHAT and CDR2 FQNNGV. The V and J ends lost 4 bases and 4 bases respectively, with 11 bases between them. Here the CDR3 DNA reads TGTGCCAGCAGCTCCCGTGCCGCTTACGAGCAGTACTTC. Translating gives CASSSRAAYEQYF.

The V gene is TRBV5-6, the J gene TRBJ1-2; a possible D gene is TRBD1 (5 bases). Germline V gene sequence: CDR1 SGHDT, CDR2 YYEEEE. V was shortened by 4 bases and J by 6 bases, with 16 bases between the two germline ends. The CDR3 length is 14 residues. CDR3 sequence: CASSNMGRVNGYTF. The CDR3, as DNA: TGTGCCAGCAGCAATATGGGCAGGGTTAATGGCTACACCTTC.

V and J are TRBV28 and TRBJ1-4; D gene uncertain. CDR1 and CDR2 from the germline V gene are MDHEN and SYDVKM. Trimming cost V 2 bases and J 5 bases, with 9 bases left between them. The CDR3 loop spans 14 amino acids. This CDR3 is CASSLTQGNEKLFF. CDR3 DNA sequence: TGTGCCAGCAGTTTAACACAAGGAAATGAAAAACTGTTTTTT. The entire variable domain, with the rest obtained from reference TRBV28 and TRBJ1-4, is as follows: DVKVTQSSRYLVKRTGEKVFLECVQDMDHENMFWYRQDPGLGLRLIYFSYDVKMKEKGDIPEGYSVSREKKERFSLILESASTNQTSMYLCASSLTQGNEKLFFGSGTQLSVL.

This chain connects TRBV4-3 to TRBJ2-1; D may be TRBD1 (5 bases). Germline assignment: CDR1 LGHNA and CDR2 YSLEER. The CDR3 is 15 residues long. Trimming removed 0 bases at V and 7 bases at J, with 13 bases between. The CDR3 sequence is CASSQDLIGVNEQFF. The CDR3 region has the DNA TGCGCCAGCAGCCAAGATCTCATAGGGGTGAATGAGCAGTTCTTC.

The chain is built from TRBV13 and TRBJ1-1, with D hard to call. This CDR3 is built from 12 residues. The V gene's germline CDR1 is PRHDT and CDR2 FYEKMQ (reference sequence). V was pared by 6 bases and J by 2 bases, with 7 bases between. The CDR3 DNA reads as TGTGCCAGCAGGACGGTTAACACTGAAGCTTTCTTT. Translation: CASRTVNTEAFF.

The CDR3 coding sequence is TGTGCCAGCAGTCCCACTAGCGCCTCTAAAGAGACCCAGTACTTC. Translated, it gives CASSPTSASKETQYF. The chain carries TRBV28 and TRBJ2-5; TRBD2 aligns across 7 bases. V lost 5 bases and J lost 3; bases outside the gene matches: 9. The CDR3 is made up of 15 amino acids. The germline gives CDR1 MDHEN, CDR2 SYDVKM.

The V and J genes are TRBV4-1 and TRBJ2-5, with D unclear. The germline V and J ends were trimmed by 0 bases and 3 bases, with 8 bases remaining between them. Germline loops: CDR1 MGHRA, CDR2 YSYEKL. This CDR3 comprises 14 residues. The CDR3 loop is CASSQERDEETQYF. The CDR3 DNA reads TGCGCCAGCAGCCAAGAACGTGACGAAGAGACCCAGTACTTC.

The chain recombines TRBV5-6 with TRBJ1-1, with D unresolved. Trimming took off 4 bases at V and 3 bases at J, with 10 bases between the two ends. The CDR3 sequence is 13 residues long. Per the germline V gene, CDR1 is SGHDT and CDR2 is YYEEEE. The CDR3 region is CASSPVRDTEAFF. The CDR3 DNA is TGTGCCAGCAGCCCGGTAAGGGACACTGAAGCTTTCTTT. Supplemented by reference TRBV5-6 and TRBJ1-1, the full variable domain reads DAGVTQSPTHLIKTRGQQVTLRCSPKSGHDTVSWYQQALGQGPQFIFQYYEEEERQRGNFPDRFSGHQFPNYSSELNVNALLLGDSALYLCASSPVRDTEAFFGQGTRLTVV.

In DNA, the CDR3 is TGTGCCAGCTCACCCCTTTCCCGGACAGGCGGTCAGCCCCAGCATTTT. Its protein is CASSPLSRTGGQPQHF. The chain links TRBV18 to TRBJ1-5; 7 nucleotides match TRBD1. Germline assignment: CDR1 KGHSH and CDR2 LQKENI. Germline trimming cut 3 bases from V and 6 bases from J; bases unmatched to any gene: 11. The CDR3 covers 16 residues.

This chain joins TRBV5-6 and TRBJ1-1; a possible D gene is TRBD1 (6 bases). V lost 1 base, J lost 0 bases, and 10 bases lay in between. Germline values: CDR1 SGHDT, CDR2 YYEEEE. CDR3 length equals 15 residues. The chain's CDR3 is CASSLSGGMNTEAFF. DNA for the CDR3: TGTGCCAGCAGCTTGTCGGGGGGCATGAACACTGAAGCTTTCTTT.

V is TRBV4-3 and J is TRBJ2-5; 9 nucleotides match TRBD2. The CDR3 contains 18 residues. The germline CDR1 and CDR2 sequences are LGHNA and YSLEER. Trimming at V came to 1 base and at J to 5 bases, leaving 14 bases not matched to a gene. The CDR3 spells CASSQVSHRGRAVETQYF. DNA of the CDR3: TGCGCCAGCAGCCAAGTGTCGCACCGCGGGAGGGCCGTTGAGACCCAGTACTTC.

CDR3 sequence (DNA): TGTGCCAGCCAACAGGGCGGAGGCTATGGCTACACCTTC. Protein product: CASQQGGGYGYTF. The gene calls are TRBV18 and TRBJ1-2; weak D call: TRBD1 (6 bases). Trimming took 8 bases from V and 4 from J, leaving 14 bases between them. The CDR3 has 13 residues. Germline assignment: CDR1 KGHSH and CDR2 LQKENI.

The chain is built from TRBV19 and TRBJ1-1; no clear D gene. The V end lost 5 bases, the J end lost 8 bases, and 12 bases lay between the germline ends. The CDR3 is 12 amino acids. The germline gives CDR1 LNHDA, CDR2 SQIVND (reference sequence). Here the CDR3 reads CASSPGPREAFF. CDR3 nucleotide sequence: TGTGCCAGTAGTCCTGGGCCGAGGGAAGCTTTCTTT.

CDR3 sequence: CASSLDTRPNTEAFF. The DNA for the CDR3 is TGTGCCAGCAGCTTAGACACTAGACCGAACACTGAAGCTTTCTTT. V and J are TRBV7-9 and TRBJ1-1; D unresolved. The V end lost 1 base, the J end lost 1 base, and 10 bases lay between the germline ends. In germline, CDR1 is SEHNR, CDR2 FQNEAQ (reference sequence). The CDR3 consists of 15 residues.

V is TRBV5-5 and J is TRBJ2-1, with D possibly TRBD1 on 5 matching bases. Germline assignment: CDR1 SGHKS and CDR2 YYEKEE (reference sequence). The CDR3 has 15 amino acids. Trimming took 0 bases from V and 7 from J, leaving 14 bases between them. CDR3 sequence reads: CASSLGQGLGNEQFF. The DNA of the CDR3 is TGTGCCAGCAGCTTGGGGCAGGGTCTCGGGAATGAGCAGTTCTTC.

This rearrangement joins TRBV24-1 to TRBJ1-5; weak D call: TRBD1 (5 bases). The V end lost 5 bases, the J end lost 5 bases, and 15 bases lay between the germline ends. CDR3 length: 15 amino acids. Germline V gene sequence: CDR1 KGHDR, CDR2 SFDVKD. The CDR3, as DNA: TGTGCCACCAGTGGCTCAGGGTTTTTGGATCAGCCCCAGCATTTT. Translation: CATSGSGFLDQPQHF.

The V gene is TRBV6-6, the J gene TRBJ1-6; TRBD1 agrees at 7 bases. CDR1 and CDR2 (germline): MNHNY, SVGAGI (reference sequence). The V segment lost 6 bases and the J segment 8 bases; nucleotides outside the gene matches: 10. The CDR3 is made up of 15 amino acids. CDR3 protein: CASSSIGQVYSPLHF. The CDR3 nucleotides read TGTGCCAGCAGCTCCATCGGACAGGTCTATTCACCCCTCCACTTT.

J is TRBJ2-7 and V is TRBV11-2; the D gene is possibly TRBD1 (6 bases). Germline CDR1 and CDR2: SGHAT and FQNNGV. V was trimmed by 4 bases and J by 1 base, leaving 20 bases between them. The CDR3 spans 17 residues. CDR3 in amino acids: CASSSGIGQGWSYEQYF. The CDR3 coding sequence is TGTGCCAGCAGCTCCGGCATAGGGCAGGGGTGGTCCTACGAGCAGTACTTC.

A note on this clone: One end of the junction fails to match germline, which may point to a read error. The chain is built from TRBV7-9 and TRBJ1-2; D is unclear. The CDR3 runs to 9 residues. Per the germline V gene, CDR1 is SEHNR and CDR2 is FQNEAQ (reference sequence). CDR3 loop: CASSLNFIF. The CDR3 DNA reads TGTGCCAGCAGCTTAAATTTTATCTTC.

The chain employs TRBV7-6 and TRBJ2-7, with TRBD2 matching over 8 bases. The CDR3 runs to 14 residues. The ends lost 2 bases at V and 2 bases at J; junction bases unmatched: 2. From germline, CDR1 is SGHVS and CDR2 FNYEAQ. CDR3 protein: CASSLQAGAYEQYF. The CDR3 DNA is TGTGCCAGCAGCTTACAAGCGGGGGCCTACGAGCAGTACTTC. Based on the CDR3 plus reference TRBV7-6 and TRBJ2-7, the full variable domain is GAGVSQSPRYKVTKRGQDVALRCDPISGHVSLYWYRQALGQGPEFLTYFNYEAQQDKSGLPNDRFSAERPEGSISTLTIQRTEQRDSAMYRCASSLQAGAYEQYFGPGTRLTVT.

The V and J genes are TRBV5-1 and TRBJ2-3; D tentatively fits TRBD1 or TRBD2 (5 bases each). In germline, CDR1 is SGHRS, CDR2 YFSETQ. This CDR3 has 15 amino acids. Deletions cut 0 bases from V and 1 base from J, with 9 bases between. The CDR3 here is CASSLAGDGTDTQYF. Here the CDR3 DNA reads TGCGCCAGCAGCTTGGCCGGGGACGGCACAGATACGCAGTATTTT.

V is TRBV18 and J is TRBJ1-4, with D hard to call. V lost 2 bases and J lost 5, with 9 bases in between. Per the germline V gene, CDR1 is KGHSH and CDR2 is LQKENI. The CDR3 contains 14 residues. Here the CDR3 reads CASSPGVLNEKLFF. The CDR3 DNA reads as TGTGCCAGCTCACCAGGGGTTTTGAATGAAAAACTGTTTTTT. Looking up the rest from reference TRBV18 and TRBJ1-4 gives the full variable domain: NAGVMQNPRHLVRRRGQEARLRCSPMKGHSHVYWYRQLPEEGLKFMVYLQKENIIDESGMPKERFSAEFPKEGPSILRIQQVVRGDSAAYFCASSPGVLNEKLFFGSGTQLSVL.

This clone showed up just once. This sequence joins TRBV16 and TRBJ1-6; 7 positions match TRBD1. Germline V gives CDR1 KGHSY, CDR2 FQNENV. CDR3 length equals 15 residues. Trimming cost V 4 bases and J 10 bases; bases outside gene matches: 10. CDR3 DNA: TGTGCCAGCAGCCGTCAGGGACAGCTAGAATCACCCCTCCACTTT. It specifies CASSRQGQLESPLHF.

The chain has TRBV18 and TRBJ2-5; 9 nucleotides match TRBD2. The V gene end was trimmed by 3 bases and the J gene end by 4 bases; junction bases not matched to a gene: 6. The CDR3 has 15 amino acids. Looked up from germline, CDR1 is KGHSH and CDR2 is LQKENI. The CDR3 spells CASSPNSGRVETQYF. The CDR3 nucleotides are TGTGCCAGCTCACCGAATAGCGGGAGAGTAGAGACCCAGTACTTC.

The chain links TRBV9 to TRBJ2-3; no definite D call. The CDR3 is made up of 14 amino acids. Germline-derived CDR1 and CDR2 are SGDLS and YYNGEE. With 0 bases removed from V and 0 bases from J, the gap between germline ends came to 5 bases. In nucleotides, the CDR3 is TGTGCCAGCAGCGTAGAACCCAGCACAGATACGCAGTATTTT. As protein: CASSVEPSTDTQYF. Full variable domain (missing parts from reference TRBV9 and TRBJ2-3): DSGVTQTPKHLITATGQRVTLRCSPRSGDLSVYWYQQSLDQGLQFLIQYYNGEERAKGNILERFSAQQFPDLHSELNLSSLELGDSALYFCASSVEPSTDTQYFGPGTRLTVL.

The chain couples TRBV21-1 to TRBJ2-7. TRBV21-1 is a known pseudogene. This CDR3 contains 18 residues. CDR3: CASSKVLVSGRKVYEQYF. In DNA form, the CDR3 reads TGTGCCAGCAGCAAAGTATTGGTTTCGGGACGCAAGGTCTACGAGCAGTACTTC.

This chain joins TRBV7-9 and TRBJ1-1; a possible D gene is TRBD1 (6 bases). Germline CDR1 and CDR2: SEHNR and FQNEAQ (reference sequence). V was clipped by 5 bases and J by 6 bases, with 19 bases between them. The CDR3 loop spans 15 amino acids. The CDR3 DNA follows: TGTGCCAGCAGCACGGGACCGACAGGAACCCCTGAAGCTTTCTTT. It is translated as CASSTGPTGTPEAFF.

The chain employs TRBV18 and TRBJ1-1, with TRBD1 matching 9 bases. In germline, CDR1 is KGHSH, CDR2 LQKENI. The CDR3 is 16 residues long. V trimming: 2 bases; J trimming: 6 bases; junction bases outside the gene matches: 10. The CDR3 bases are TGTGCCAGCTCACCAGTAGGTGGGACAGGGACCTCTGAAGCTTTCTTT. It is translated as CASSPVGGTGTSEAFF.

Written as DNA, the CDR3 is TGTGCCAGCAGCTTGGGGCCGACAGGGGTGGGCACTGAAGCTTTCTTT. Translating it yields CASSLGPTGVGTEAFF. The chain couples TRBV5-6 to TRBJ1-1, with 8 nucleotides matching TRBD1. The V and J ends lost 0 bases and 4 bases, in that order; junction bases with no gene match: 8. Looked up from germline, CDR1 is SGHDT and CDR2 is YYEEEE. This CDR3 region has 16 residues.

V is TRBV7-2 and J is TRBJ2-3; TRBD2 matches at 7 bases. V lost 4 bases and J lost 4; bases outside the gene matches: 11. The CDR3 runs 16 residues. Germline CDR1 is SGHTA and CDR2 is FQGNSA. This chain's CDR3 is CASSSRGTIPADTQYF. CDR3 DNA: TGTGCCAGCAGCTCCCGTGGGACTATACCCGCAGATACGCAGTATTTT. Full variable domain (outside the CDR3, taken from reference TRBV7-2 and TRBJ2-3): GAGVSQSPSNKVTEKGKDVELRCDPISGHTALYWYRQSLGQGLEFLIYFQGNSAPDKSGLPSDRFSAERTGGSVSTLTIQRTQQEDSAVYLCASSSRGTIPADTQYFGPGTRLTVL.